This entry lists 18 T cell receptor beta chains sequenced from one sample in a study of blood T cell repertoires in COVID-19. Measured with immunoSEQ multiplex PCR; TCRdb has only the in-frame clones, and not every one. The sample consists of tens of thousands of clones, 80% to 90% of them appearing once. Material for sequencing was peripheral blood. These receptors all come from a woman of 80 years or more with active COVID-19.

The chain uses TRBV11-2 and TRBJ2-1, with 12 bases aligning to TRBD2. The V gene's germline CDR1 is SGHAT and CDR2 FQNNGV. There are 16 residues in the CDR3. V trimming: 4 bases; J trimming: 7 bases; junction bases outside the gene matches: 8. The CDR3 bases are TGTGCCAGCAGCTCCTCTTCTACTAGCGGGAGGAATGAGCAGTTCTTC. This codes for CASSSSSTSGRNEQFF.

The CDR3 reads CASSQRTVSGNTIYF. DNA for the CDR3: TGTGCCAGCAGCCAAAGGACAGTCTCTGGAAACACCATATATTTT. This sequence joins TRBV7-8 and TRBJ1-3, with a tentative D call TRBD1 (6 bases). This CDR3 region has 15 residues. V lost 5 bases to trimming and J lost 0 bases, with 11 bases between them. In germline, CDR1 is SGHVS, CDR2 FQNEAQ. The full variable domain, its missing parts supplied by reference TRBV7-8 and TRBJ1-3, is GAGVSQSPRYKVAKRGQDVALRCDPISGHVSLFWYQQALGQGPEFLTYFQNEAQLDKSGLPSDRFFAERPEGSVSTLKIQRTQQEDSAVYLCASSQRTVSGNTIYFGEGSWLTVV.

The CDR3 coding sequence is TGTGCCAGCAGCCGCACCGGGGGATACACTGAAGCTTTCTTT. Its protein product is CASSRTGGYTEAFF. The chain employs TRBV28 and TRBJ1-1, with a weak D call TRBD1 (5 bases). There are 14 residues in the CDR3. Germline V gives CDR1 MDHEN, CDR2 SYDVKM. V was pared by 6 bases and J by 3 bases, with 14 bases between. The whole variable domain, remainder taken from reference TRBV28 and TRBJ1-1, is DVKVTQSSRYLVKRTGEKVFLECVQDMDHENMFWYRQDPGLGLRLIYFSYDVKMKEKGDIPEGYSVSREKKERFSLILESASTNQTSMYLCASSRTGGYTEAFFGQGTRLTVV.

The chain carries TRBV5-5 and TRBJ2-3, with D perhaps TRBD1 (5 bases). The CDR3 extends over 16 amino acids. Germline CDR1 and CDR2: SGHKS and YYEKEE (reference sequence). V was shortened by 4 bases and J by 1 base, with 16 bases between the two germline ends. The CDR3 region is CASSHYQLQGTDTQYF. For the CDR3, the DNA is TGTGCCAGCAGCCACTACCAACTACAGGGCACAGATACGCAGTATTTT. Supplemented by reference TRBV5-5 and TRBJ2-3, the full variable domain reads DAGVTQSPTHLIKTRGQQVTLRCSPISGHKSVSWYQQVLGQGPQFIFQYYEKEERGRGNFPDRFSARQFPNYSSELNVNALLLGDSALYLCASSHYQLQGTDTQYFGPGTRLTVL.

The gene calls are TRBV9 and TRBJ2-5; maybe TRBD2 (5 bases). Trimming removed 0 bases from V and 5 bases from J, with 14 bases in between. The CDR3 sequence is 15 residues long. Germline loops: CDR1 SGDLS, CDR2 YYNGEE. The CDR3 region is CASSVGHGGTETQYF. For the CDR3, the DNA is TGTGCCAGCAGCGTAGGACACGGAGGCACGGAGACCCAGTACTTC.

The chain employs TRBV27 and TRBJ2-2; D uncertain. Germline V gives CDR1 MNHEY, CDR2 SMNVEV (reference sequence). The CDR3 is 16 residues long. Trimming took 6 bases from V and 0 from J, leaving 14 bases between them. CDR3 nucleotide sequence: TGTGCCAGCAGCCGACAAGCCCTTACGAACACCGGGGAGCTGTTTTTT. It encodes CASSRQALTNTGELFF.

This clone was recorded only once. The gene calls are TRBV28 and TRBJ2-1, with D possibly matching TRBD1 (5 bases). The V and J ends lost 5 bases and 0 bases respectively, with 14 bases between them. The CDR3 runs 16 residues. Looked up from germline, CDR1 is MDHEN and CDR2 is SYDVKM. CDR3 region: CASSPNRDSSYNEQFF. CDR3 sequence (DNA): TGTGCCAGCAGTCCAAACCGAGACAGCTCCTACAATGAGCAGTTCTTC. Complete variable domain (other parts from reference TRBV28 and TRBJ2-1): DVKVTQSSRYLVKRTGEKVFLECVQDMDHENMFWYRQDPGLGLRLIYFSYDVKMKEKGDIPEGYSVSREKKERFSLILESASTNQTSMYLCASSPNRDSSYNEQFFGPGTRLTVL.

This chain connects TRBV20-1 to TRBJ2-1; the D gene is possibly TRBD2 (5 bases). Germline lookup yields CDR1 DFQATT and CDR2 SNEGSKA (reference sequence). The CDR3 length is 11 residues. The V end was cut by 6 bases, the J end by 10 bases, with 13 bases between. CDR3 coding DNA: TGCAGTGCCAGCGGATCAGTAGAGCAGTTCTTC. Amino acids: CSASGSVEQFF.

J is TRBJ1-5 and V is TRBV5-8; a possible D gene is TRBD1 (6 bases). Germline lookup yields CDR1 SGHTS and CDR2 YDEGEE. CDR3 length: 16 residues. Trimming shortened V by 1 base and J by 6 bases, and 17 bases separated the two germline ends. DNA of the CDR3: TGTGCCAGCAGCTTGTTCAGCTACAGGGCGGGTCAGCCCCAGCATTTT. Amino acid sequence: CASSLFSYRAGQPQHF.

The rearrangement links TRBV7-2 to TRBJ2-5; 11 nucleotides agree with TRBD2. J lost 5 bases, V lost 2 bases, and 10 bases had no gene match. The CDR3 sequence is 17 residues long. The germline V gene encodes CDR1 SGHTA and CDR2 FQGNSA. The CDR3 region has the DNA TGTGCCAGCAGCTTAATCACTAGCGGGAGCGGTCCGGAGACCCAGTACTTC. Protein: CASSLITSGSGPETQYF.

The chain recombines TRBV19 with TRBJ2-1; 7 positions match TRBD2. CDR1 is LNHDA, CDR2 SQIVND, per germline (reference sequence). J lost 7 bases, V lost 1 base, and 7 bases had no gene match. The CDR3 is made up of 15 amino acids. The DNA for the CDR3 is TGTGCCAGTAGTATAGTGGCGGGAGTGGGTAATGAGCAGTTCTTC. It translates to CASSIVAGVGNEQFF.

This sequence joins TRBV28 and TRBJ2-7; maybe TRBD2 (6 bases). V was trimmed by 7 bases and J by 5 bases, leaving 21 bases between them. CDR1 MDHEN and CDR2 SYDVKM come from the germline V gene. The CDR3 consists of 15 residues. CDR3 in DNA: TGTGCCAGCACTATTCGGGACGCGGGGTCCGACGAGCAGTACTTC. Translating gives CASTIRDAGSDEQYF. Complete variable domain (other parts from reference TRBV28 and TRBJ2-7): DVKVTQSSRYLVKRTGEKVFLECVQDMDHENMFWYRQDPGLGLRLIYFSYDVKMKEKGDIPEGYSVSREKKERFSLILESASTNQTSMYLCASTIRDAGSDEQYFGPGTRLTVT.

This clone turned up a few times. The rearrangement joins TRBV11-2 to TRBJ2-3; tentative D call: TRBD1 (6 bases). Trimming stripped 8 bases from V and 6 bases from J, with 9 bases between. The CDR3 consists of 11 residues. Per the germline V gene, CDR1 is SGHAT and CDR2 is FQNNGV. The CDR3 DNA follows: TGTGCCAGCGTTAGGGGGGATACGCAGTATTTT. Encoded protein: CASVRGDTQYF.

In this sample, this clone turned up once. The V gene is TRBV7-8, the J gene TRBJ2-3; D gene unclear. The CDR3 sequence is 12 residues long. V was cut by 1 base and J by 5 bases, with 4 bases left in between. In germline, CDR1 is SGHVS, CDR2 FQNEAQ. The CDR3 spells CASSLGRDTQYF. The CDR3 DNA sequence: TGTGCCAGCAGCTTAGGTAGAGATACGCAGTATTTT.

The chain uses TRBV27 and TRBJ2-1, with D maybe TRBD2 (5 bases). V was pared by 5 bases and J by 7 bases, with 15 bases between. CDR3 length: 14 amino acids. Germline V gene lookup returns CDR1 MNHEY and CDR2 SMNVEV (reference sequence). The CDR3 loop reads CASSPLEGFNEQFF. CDR3 sequence (DNA): TGTGCCAGCAGTCCCCTTGAGGGCTTTAATGAGCAGTTCTTC.

The chain recombines TRBV7-9 with TRBJ2-7, with TRBD1 matching 10 bases. Germline CDR1 and CDR2: SEHNR and FQNEAQ (reference sequence). Trimming took 3 bases from V and 2 from J; bases not matched to a gene: 1. The CDR3 consists of 14 residues. CDR3: CASSLGTGAYEQYF. The CDR3 bases are TGTGCCAGCAGCTTGGGGACAGGGGCCTACGAGCAGTACTTC.

This sequence joins TRBV3-1 (or the pseudogene TRBV3-2) and TRBJ2-1; possible D gene TRBD2, 6 bases. V shed 1 base and J shed 4 bases, with 8 bases lying between them. Germline assignment: CDR1 LGHDT and CDR2 YNNKEL (reference sequence). The CDR3 runs 14 residues. DNA of the CDR3: TGTGCCAGCAGCCAAGCGGGAGAGTACAATGAGCAGTTCTTC. Protein: CASSQAGEYNEQFF.

This chain links TRBV7-3 with TRBJ2-5; tentative D call: TRBD1 (5 bases). The ends were cut back, 5 bases at V and 4 bases at J, with 14 bases in the middle. CDR1 is SGHTA and CDR2 is FQGTGA in the germline V gene. The CDR3 has 14 amino acids. CDR3: CASSPGQGGETQYF. The CDR3 nucleotides are TGTGCCAGCAGCCCAGGGCAGGGTGGAGAGACCCAGTACTTC.